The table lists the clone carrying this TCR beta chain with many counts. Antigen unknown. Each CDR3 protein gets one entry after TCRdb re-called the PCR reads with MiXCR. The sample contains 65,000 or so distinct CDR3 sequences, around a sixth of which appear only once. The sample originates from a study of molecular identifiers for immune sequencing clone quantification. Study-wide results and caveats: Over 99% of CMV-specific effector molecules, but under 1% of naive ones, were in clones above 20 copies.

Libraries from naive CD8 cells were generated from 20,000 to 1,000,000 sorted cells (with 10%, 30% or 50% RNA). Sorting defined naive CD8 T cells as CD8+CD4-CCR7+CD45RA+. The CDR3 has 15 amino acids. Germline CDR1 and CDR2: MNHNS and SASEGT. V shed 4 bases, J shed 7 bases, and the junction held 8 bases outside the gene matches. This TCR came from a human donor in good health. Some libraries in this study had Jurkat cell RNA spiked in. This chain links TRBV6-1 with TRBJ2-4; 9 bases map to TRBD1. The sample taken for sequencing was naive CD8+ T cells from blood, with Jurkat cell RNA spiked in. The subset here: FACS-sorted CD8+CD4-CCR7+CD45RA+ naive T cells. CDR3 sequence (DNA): TGTGCCAGCAGTGCCTCCGGGACAGGGCGGAACATTCAGTACTTC. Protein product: CASSASGTGRNIQYF.